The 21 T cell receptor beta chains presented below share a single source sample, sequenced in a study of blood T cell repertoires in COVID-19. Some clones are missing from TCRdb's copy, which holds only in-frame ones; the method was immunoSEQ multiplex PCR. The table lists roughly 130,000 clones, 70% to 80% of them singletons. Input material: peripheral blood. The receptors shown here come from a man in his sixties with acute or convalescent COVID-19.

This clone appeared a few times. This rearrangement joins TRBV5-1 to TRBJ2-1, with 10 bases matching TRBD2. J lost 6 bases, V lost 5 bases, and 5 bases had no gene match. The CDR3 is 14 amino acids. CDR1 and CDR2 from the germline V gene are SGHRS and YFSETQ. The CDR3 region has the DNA TGCGCCAGCAGTACAGCGGGAGGGAGCAATGAGCAGTTCTTC. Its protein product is CASSTAGGSNEQFF.

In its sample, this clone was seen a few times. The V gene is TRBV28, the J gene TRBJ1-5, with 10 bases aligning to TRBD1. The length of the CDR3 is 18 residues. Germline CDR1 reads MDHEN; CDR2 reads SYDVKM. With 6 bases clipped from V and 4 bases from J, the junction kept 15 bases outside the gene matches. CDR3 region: CASSPRDRGWRTNQPQHF. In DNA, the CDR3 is TGTGCCAGCAGCCCCCGGGACAGGGGATGGAGGACAAATCAGCCCCAGCATTTT.

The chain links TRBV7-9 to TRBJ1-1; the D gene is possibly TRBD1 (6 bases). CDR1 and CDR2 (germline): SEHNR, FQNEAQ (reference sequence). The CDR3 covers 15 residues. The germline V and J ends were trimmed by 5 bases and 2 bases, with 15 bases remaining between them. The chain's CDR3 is CASSPLQGKNTEAFF. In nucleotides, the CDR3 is TGTGCCAGCAGCCCGCTTCAGGGGAAAAACACTGAAGCTTTCTTT.

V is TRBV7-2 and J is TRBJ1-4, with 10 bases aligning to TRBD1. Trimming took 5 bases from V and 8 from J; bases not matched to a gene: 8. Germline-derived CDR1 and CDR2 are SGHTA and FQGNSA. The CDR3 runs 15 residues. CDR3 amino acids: CASSARQGAQEKLFF. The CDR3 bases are TGTGCCAGCAGCGCCCGACAGGGGGCGCAGGAAAAACTGTTTTTT.

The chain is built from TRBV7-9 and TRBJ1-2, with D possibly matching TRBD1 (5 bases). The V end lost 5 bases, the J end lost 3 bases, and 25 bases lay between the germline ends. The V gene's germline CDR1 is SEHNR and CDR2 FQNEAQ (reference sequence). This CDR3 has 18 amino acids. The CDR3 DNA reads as TGTGCCAGCAGCCTAAAGAACTCACAGATTCAGGGTGACTATGGCTACACCTTC. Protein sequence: CASSLKNSQIQGDYGYTF. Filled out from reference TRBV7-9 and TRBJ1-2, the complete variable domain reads DTGVSQNPRHKITKRGQNVTFRCDPISEHNRLYWYRQTLGQGPEFLTYFQNEAQLEKSRLLSDRFSAERPKGSFSTLEIQRTEQGDSAMYLCASSLKNSQIQGDYGYTFGSGTRLTVV.

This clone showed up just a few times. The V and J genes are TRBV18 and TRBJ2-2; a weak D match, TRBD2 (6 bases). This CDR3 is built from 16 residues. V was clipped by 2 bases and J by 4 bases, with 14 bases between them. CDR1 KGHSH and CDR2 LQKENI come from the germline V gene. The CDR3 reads CASSPSMEGRTGELFF. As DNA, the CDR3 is TGTGCCAGCTCACCATCGATGGAGGGGCGCACCGGGGAGCTGTTTTTT.

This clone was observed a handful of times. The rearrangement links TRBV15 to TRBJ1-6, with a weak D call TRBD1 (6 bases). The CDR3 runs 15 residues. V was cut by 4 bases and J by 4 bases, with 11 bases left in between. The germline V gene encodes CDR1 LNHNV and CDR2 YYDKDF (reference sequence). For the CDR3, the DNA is TGTGCCACCAGCATGACAGGACGATATAATTCACCCCTCCACTTT. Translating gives CATSMTGRYNSPLHF.

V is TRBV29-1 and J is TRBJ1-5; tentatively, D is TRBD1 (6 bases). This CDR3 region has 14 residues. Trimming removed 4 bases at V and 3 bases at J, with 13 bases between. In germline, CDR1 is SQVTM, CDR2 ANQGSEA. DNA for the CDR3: TGCAGCGTTGCCCAAGGGGGTGACAATCAGCCCCAGCATTTT. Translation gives CSVAQGGDNQPQHF.

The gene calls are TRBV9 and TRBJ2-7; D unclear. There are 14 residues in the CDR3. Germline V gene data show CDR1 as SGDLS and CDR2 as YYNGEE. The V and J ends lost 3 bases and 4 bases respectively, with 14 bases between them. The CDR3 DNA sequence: TGTGCCAGCAGCGCTGATGGCGGCCAATACGAGCAGTACTTC. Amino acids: CASSADGGQYEQYF.

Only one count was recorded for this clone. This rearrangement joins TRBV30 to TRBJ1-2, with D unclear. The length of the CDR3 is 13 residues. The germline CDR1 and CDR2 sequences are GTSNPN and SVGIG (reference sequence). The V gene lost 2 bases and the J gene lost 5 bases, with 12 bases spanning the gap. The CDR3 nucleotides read TGTGCCTGGAGTCTCCCCCCCGTGTATGGCTACACCTTC. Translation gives CAWSLPPVYGYTF.

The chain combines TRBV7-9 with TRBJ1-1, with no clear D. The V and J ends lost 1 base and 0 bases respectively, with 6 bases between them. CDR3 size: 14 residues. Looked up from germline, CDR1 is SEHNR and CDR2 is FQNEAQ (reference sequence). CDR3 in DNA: TGTGCCAGCAGCTTAGACACCCTGAACACTGAAGCTTTCTTT. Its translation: CASSLDTLNTEAFF.

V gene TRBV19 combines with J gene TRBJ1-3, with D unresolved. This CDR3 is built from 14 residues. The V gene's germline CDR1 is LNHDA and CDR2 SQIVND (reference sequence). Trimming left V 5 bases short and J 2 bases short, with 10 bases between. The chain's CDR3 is CASSPTGPGNTIYF. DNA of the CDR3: TGTGCCAGTAGTCCCACGGGTCCTGGAAACACCATATATTTT.

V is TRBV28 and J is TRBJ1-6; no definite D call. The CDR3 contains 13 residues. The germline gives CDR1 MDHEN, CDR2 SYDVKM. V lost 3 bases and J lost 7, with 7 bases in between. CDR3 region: CASSFEGNSPLHF. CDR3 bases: TGTGCCAGCAGTTTTGAGGGAAATTCACCCCTCCACTTT.

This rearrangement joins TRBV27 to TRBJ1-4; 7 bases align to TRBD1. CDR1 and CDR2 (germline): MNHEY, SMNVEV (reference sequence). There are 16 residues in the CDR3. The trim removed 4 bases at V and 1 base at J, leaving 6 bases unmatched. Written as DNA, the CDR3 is TGTGCCAGCAGTTCGGGACAGACTATAACTAATGAAAAACTGTTTTTT. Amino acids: CASSSGQTITNEKLFF.

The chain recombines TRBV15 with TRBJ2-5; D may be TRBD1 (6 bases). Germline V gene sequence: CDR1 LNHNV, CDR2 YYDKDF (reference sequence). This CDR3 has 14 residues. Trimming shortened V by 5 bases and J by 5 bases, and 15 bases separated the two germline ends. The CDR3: CATSRFRGVETQYF. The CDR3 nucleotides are TGTGCCACCAGCCGATTCAGGGGTGTGGAGACCCAGTACTTC.

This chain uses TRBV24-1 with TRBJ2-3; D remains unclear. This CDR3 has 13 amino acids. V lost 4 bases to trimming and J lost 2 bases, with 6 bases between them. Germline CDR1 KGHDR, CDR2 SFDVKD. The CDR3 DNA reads TGTGCCACCAGTGACGAGGTCACAGATACGCAGTATTTT. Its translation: CATSDEVTDTQYF.

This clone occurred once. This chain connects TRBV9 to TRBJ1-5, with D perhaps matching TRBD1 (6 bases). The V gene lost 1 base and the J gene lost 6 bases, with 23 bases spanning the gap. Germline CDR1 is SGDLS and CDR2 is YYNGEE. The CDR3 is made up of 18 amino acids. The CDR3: CASSVFTRGGETVQPQHF. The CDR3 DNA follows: TGTGCCAGCAGCGTATTCACTAGGGGGGGAGAAACTGTTCAGCCCCAGCATTTT.

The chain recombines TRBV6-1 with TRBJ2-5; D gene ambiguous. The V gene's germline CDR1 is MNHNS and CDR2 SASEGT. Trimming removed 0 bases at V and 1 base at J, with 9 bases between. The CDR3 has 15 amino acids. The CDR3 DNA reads TGTGCCAGCAGTGAAGCGCCTTACAGCCAAGAGACCCAGTACTTC. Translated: CASSEAPYSQETQYF.

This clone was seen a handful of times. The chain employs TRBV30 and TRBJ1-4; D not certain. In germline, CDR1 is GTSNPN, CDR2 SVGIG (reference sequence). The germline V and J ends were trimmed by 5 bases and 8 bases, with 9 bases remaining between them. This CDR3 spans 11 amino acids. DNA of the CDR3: TGTGCCTGGGGGCTCGGGGAAAAACTGTTTTTT. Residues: CAWGLGEKLFF.

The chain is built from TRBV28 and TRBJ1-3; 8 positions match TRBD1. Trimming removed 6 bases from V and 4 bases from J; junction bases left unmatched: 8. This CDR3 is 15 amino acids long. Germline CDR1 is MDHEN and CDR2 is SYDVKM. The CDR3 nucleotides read TGTGCCAGCAGCCAAGAACAGGGGGTCGGAAACACCATATATTTT. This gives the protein CASSQEQGVGNTIYF.

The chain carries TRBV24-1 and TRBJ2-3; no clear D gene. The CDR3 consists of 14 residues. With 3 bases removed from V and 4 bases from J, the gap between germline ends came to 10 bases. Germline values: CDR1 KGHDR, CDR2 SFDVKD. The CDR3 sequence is CATSDRLPPDTQYF. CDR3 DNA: TGTGCCACCAGTGATCGACTCCCCCCAGATACGCAGTATTTT.